Listed below are T cell receptor beta chains from one sample, sequenced in a study of T-cell memory formation after mild COVID-19. From the 5' RACE reads, TCRdb called clonotypes with MiXCR, one entry per CDR3 protein. The sample includes about 560,000 distinct CDR3 sequences, around 17% of them seen just once. The sequenced sample was PBMCs or a T cell subset sorted from them (not recorded which). These receptors were taken from an adult woman who had mild COVID-19 (a few samples of this study predate the infection). Cell type and time point are not known. Both conserved end residues are part of each CDR3. The D gene is left open where the match is weak. Size tells how often a clone was seen (once, few, many) or the class of an expanded clone, and some rows leave it out.

d_call,v_call,j_call,clone_size,cdr3_aa,cdr3_nt
.,TRBV5-1,TRBJ2-1,few,CASSLGTTPNEQFF,TGCGCCAGCAGCTTAGGAACAACCCCCAATGAGCAGTTCTTC
.,TRBV5-1,TRBJ2-6,.,CASGLVAGANVLTF,TGCGCCAGCGGATTAGTTGCTGGGGCCAACGTCCTGACTTTC
TRBD1,TRBV6-2/TRBV6-3,TRBJ1-1,few,CASSYDRGRMNTEAFF,TGTGCCAGCAGTTACGACAGGGGGCGAATGAACACTGAAGCTTTCTTT
.,TRBV11-1,TRBJ2-1,.,CASSFPLIGADEQFF,TGTGCCAGCAGCTTTCCATTAATTGGGGCCGATGAGCAGTTCTTC
TRBD1,TRBV10-3,TRBJ1-1,few,CAISLDRVLTFF,TGTGCCATCAGCCTTGACAGGGTGTTGACTTTCTTT
.,TRBV25-1,TRBJ2-6,few,CASSEWKAGANVLTF,TGTGCCAGCAGTGAATGGAAGGCTGGGGCCAACGTCCTGACTTTC
.,TRBV20-1,TRBJ2-7,.,CSARTPHSYEQYF,TGCAGTGCTAGGACGCCCCACTCCTACGAGCAGTACTTC
.,TRBV20-1,TRBJ2-1,few,CSARKPGNNEQFF,TGCAGTGCTAGAAAACCAGGGAACAATGAGCAGTTCTTC
.,TRBV11-2,TRBJ2-1,.,CASSTGRGQDNEQFF,TGTGCCAGCAGCACAGGCCGGGGGCAGGACAATGAGCAGTTCTTC
TRBD1,TRBV3-1,TRBJ2-2,once,CASSPWTGRNTGELFF,TGTGCCAGCAGCCCCTGGACAGGGCGCAACACCGGGGAGCTGTTTTTT
.,TRBV6-1,TRBJ2-7,few,CASSQTDEGAYEQYF,TGTGCCAGCAGCCAGACAGACGAGGGGGCCTACGAGCAGTACTTC
.,TRBV30,TRBJ1-2,.,CAWRPFPGPRVLATTF,TGTGCCTGGAGGCCATTTCCGGGACCCCGGGTCTTGGCTACCACCTTC
.,TRBV7-8,TRBJ2-1,.,CASSLTPTGYNEQFF,TGTGCCAGCAGCTTAACCCCGACCGGATACAATGAGCAGTTCTTC
TRBD1,TRBV12-3/TRBV12-4,TRBJ2-3,few,CASRETGGARTDTQYF,TGTGCCAGCAGGGAAACAGGGGGCGCTCGGACAGATACGCAGTATTTT
.,TRBV20-1,TRBJ2-1,.,CSARRLSHSYNEQFF,TGCAGTGCTAGGAGACTATCCCACTCCTACAATGAGCAGTTCTTC
.,TRBV2,TRBJ2-1,once,CASSASRQGFETYNEQFF,TGTGCCAGCAGTGCCAGTCGGCAGGGCTTTGAAACCTACAATGAGCAGTTCTTC
.,TRBV7-6,TRBJ1-1,.,CASSLAGGLDTEAFF,TGTGCCAGCAGCTTAGCGGGCGGCCTGGACACTGAAGCTTTCTTT
.,TRBV29-1,TRBJ2-7,few,CSVEGDEQYF,TGCAGCGTTGAAGGTGACGAGCAGTACTTC
TRBD2,TRBV7-2,TRBJ2-5,few,CASSLNSRTSGSEETQYF,TGTGCCAGCAGCTTAAATTCGCGGACTAGCGGTAGCGAAGAGACCCAGTACTTC
TRBD2,TRBV7-6,TRBJ2-1,few,CASSFLAGGAHNEQFF,TGTGCCAGCAGCTTCTTAGCGGGGGGCGCCCACAATGAGCAGTTCTTC
TRBD2,TRBV7-6,TRBJ2-5,.,CASSLARGEGLETQYF,TGTGCCAGCAGCTTAGCGCGGGGGGAGGGCCTTGAGACCCAGTACTTC
.,TRBV5-1,TRBJ2-5,.,CASSNDQRETQYF,TGCGCCAGCAGCAACGATCAGCGAGAGACCCAGTACTTC
.,TRBV27,TRBJ2-7,.,CASKVTGKFEQYF,TGTGCCAGCAAGGTTACAGGGAAGTTCGAGCAGTACTTC
.,TRBV21-1,TRBJ2-3,few,CASNRKAGTDTQYF,TGTGCCAGCAACAGAAAGGCGGGCACAGATACGCAGTATTTT
.,TRBV7-6,TRBJ2-7,few,CASSAKEFYEQYF,TGTGCCAGCAGCGCCAAGGAATTCTACGAGCAGTACTTC
TRBD1,TRBV20-1,TRBJ2-7,.,CSAETGGEEQYF,TGCAGTGCTGAGACAGGGGGCGAGGAGCAGTACTTC
TRBD2,TRBV4-3,TRBJ2-3,.,CASSQDTVLGGRASGTDTQYF,TGCGCCAGCAGCCAAGATACCGTTCTAGGCGGGAGGGCCTCGGGGACAGATACGCAGTATTTT
TRBD1,TRBV20-1,TRBJ2-1,.,CSARATGTGGQFF,TGCAGTGCTAGGGCAACCGGGACAGGGGGCCAGTTCTTC